Following are 7 T cell receptor beta chains from one sample sequenced in a study of a mutant IDH1 vaccine in newly diagnosed glioma. Noted time point: week 35, safety follow-up. In the vaccine, a single dose held 300 ug of the mutant IDH1 20-mer peptide, along with topical imiquimod. Sequenced by immunoSEQ multiplex PCR; TCRdb stores in-frame clones only, minus some. The table has around 31,000 clones, more than 65% seen once. The antigens for these receptors are not known. The sequences come from PBMCs, collected from a glioma patient whose treatment included an IDH1 peptide vaccine. The receptors stem from a man aged 30 to 45 with glioma.

The V call is TRBV4-1, the J call TRBJ1-2; unclear D gene. The CDR3 spans 14 residues. Per germline, CDR1 MGHRA and CDR2 YSYEKL. Trimming cost V 4 bases and J 10 bases, with 19 bases left between them. The CDR3 spells CASSREVGRVDYTF. Written as DNA, the CDR3 is TGCGCCAGCAGCCGAGAGGTCGGTAGAGTAGACTACACCTTC.

V and J are TRBV27 and TRBJ1-4; D may be TRBD1 (5 bases). The CDR3 length is 16 residues. Trimming removed 3 bases at V and 9 bases at J, with 20 bases between. Germline assignment: CDR1 MNHEY and CDR2 SMNVEV (reference sequence). The DNA of the CDR3 is TGTGCCAGCAGTTTCTCGGCGGCAGGGTCTTACCAAAAACTGTTTTTT. Its translation is CASSFSAAGSYQKLFF.

V is TRBV5-6 and J is TRBJ2-3; no definite D call. Trimming removed 0 bases from V and 5 bases from J, with 1 base in between. The CDR3 is 11 residues long. Germline CDR1 and CDR2: SGHDT and YYEEEE. CDR3 amino acids: CASSLGDTQYF. The CDR3 DNA reads as TGTGCCAGCAGCTTGGGAGATACGCAGTATTTT.

The V and J genes are TRBV19 and TRBJ2-1; maybe TRBD2 (5 bases). The CDR3 consists of 15 residues. Germline V CDR1 and CDR2: LNHDA, SQIVND (reference sequence). Trimming removed 5 bases at V and 8 bases at J, with 19 bases between. CDR3 protein: CASSGRGWGFYEQFF. CDR3 nucleotides: TGTGCCAGTAGTGGACGCGGGTGGGGTTTCTATGAGCAGTTCTTC.

This chain connects TRBV10-3 to TRBJ2-3, with D unclear. V was cut by 6 bases and J by 3 bases, with 7 bases left in between. This CDR3 contains 12 residues. Germline V gives CDR1 ENHRY, CDR2 SYGVKD. CDR3 loop: CAIRGTTDTQYF. CDR3 nucleotides: TGTGCCATCAGGGGAACGACAGATACGCAGTATTTT.

The chain recombines TRBV6-1 with TRBJ2-7; D not resolved. With 1 base removed from V and 5 bases from J, the gap between germline ends came to 3 bases. The CDR3 length is 11 residues. Germline assignment: CDR1 MNHNS and CDR2 SASEGT. CDR3 protein: CASSEGDEQYF. The DNA for the CDR3 is TGTGCCAGCAGTGAAGGCGACGAGCAGTACTTC.

The V gene is TRBV14, the J gene TRBJ1-2; TRBD1 is a possible D gene (6 bases). V was pared by 6 bases and J by 5 bases, with 16 bases between. This CDR3 is 14 amino acids long. Germline V gives CDR1 SGHDN, CDR2 FVKESK. CDR3 sequence (DNA): TGTGCCAGCAGTCAAACAGGGATTCGGTATGGCTACACCTTC. Its protein is CASSQTGIRYGYTF.